These 14 T cell receptor beta chains share one sample of origin, sequenced in a study of beta chain features in type 1 diabetes. Whole-study results and caveats: A moderate, significant TCRB CDR3 shortening appeared in type 1 diabetes across four CD4+ subsets.

Expressed TCRB transcripts got sequenced, as all isolated RNA was reverse transcribed. Here immunoSEQ multiplex PCR was the method, and the copy in TCRdb shows in-frame clones only, minus some. This sample has about 370,000 clones, with over 9% found just once. These receptors' antigens are unknown. The sample comprised central memory CD4+ T cells from blood. The receptor set was obtained from a man in his thirties or forties with type 1 diabetes.

The CDR3 DNA reads as TGTGCCAGCAGTTTAATGGATAGCAATCAGCCCCAGCATTTT. Translation gives CASSLMDSNQPQHF. The chain links TRBV6-1 to TRBJ1-5; D call uncertain. V was cut by 5 bases and J by 0 bases, with 8 bases left in between. The CDR3 has 14 residues. Looked up from germline, CDR1 is MNHNS and CDR2 is SASEGT.

CDR3 sequence (DNA): TGCGCCAGCAGCCCCGAAGCGGGAGGGCCGCAAGATACGCAGTATTTT. It specifies CASSPEAGGPQDTQYF. This rearrangement joins TRBV5-1 to TRBJ2-3; 10 nucleotides line up with TRBD2. The CDR3 is made up of 16 amino acids. CDR1 is SGHRS and CDR2 is YFSETQ in the germline V gene. Unmatched junction bases numbered 10, after V lost 4 bases and J lost 5 bases.

This clone was found a few times. This chain uses TRBV6-1 with TRBJ1-2, with a weak D call TRBD1 (5 bases). Germline V CDR1 and CDR2: MNHNS, SASEGT. V was clipped by 4 bases and J by 2 bases, with 11 bases between them. This CDR3 is 14 amino acids long. The CDR3 loop is CASSVEEGNYGYTF. In nucleotides, the CDR3 is TGTGCCAGCAGTGTCGAGGAGGGGAACTATGGCTACACCTTC.

The genes are TRBV5-1 and TRBJ2-7; the match to TRBD1 covers 9 bases. Germline V lookup: CDR1 SGHRS, CDR2 YFSETQ. The CDR3 totals 13 residues. The V segment lost 4 bases and the J segment 13 bases; nucleotides outside the gene matches: 12. In DNA form, the CDR3 reads TGCGCCAGCAGCCTTAGCTACCGGGACAGGGCCTACTTC. It codes for CASSLSYRDRAYF.

The DNA for the CDR3 is TGCGCCAGCAGCCAACCCCAGGGGCTAGCGGTGGGCAATGAGCAGTTCTTC. It specifies CASSQPQGLAVGNEQFF. J is TRBJ2-1 and V is TRBV4-1; tentatively, D is TRBD2 (7 bases). V lost 2 bases to trimming and J lost 6 bases, with 20 bases between them. Germline V gene lookup returns CDR1 MGHRA and CDR2 YSYEKL. This CDR3 is 17 amino acids long.

This clone was counted only a few times. The chain has TRBV9 and TRBJ1-6; the match to TRBD1 covers 9 bases. CDR3 length equals 16 residues. Germline values: CDR1 SGDLS, CDR2 YYNGEE. With V trimmed by 3 bases and J by 5 bases, 6 bases remained unmatched. In nucleotides, the CDR3 is TGTGCCAGCAGCGCCCGGACAGGGGTCGATAATTCACCCCTCCACTTT. Its translation is CASSARTGVDNSPLHF.

This clone was observed a handful of times. The rearrangement joins TRBV28 to TRBJ2-7, with 12 bases fitting TRBD2. In germline, CDR1 is MDHEN, CDR2 SYDVKM. The CDR3 extends over 15 amino acids. V trimming: 5 bases; J trimming: 4 bases; junction bases outside the gene matches: 6. Here the CDR3 DNA reads TGTGCCAGCAGTCCAGGGGGACTAGCGGGTTACGAGCAGTACTTC. It codes for CASSPGGLAGYEQYF.

This rearrangement joins TRBV7-2 to TRBJ1-4; D call uncertain. The V gene lost 2 bases and the J gene lost 7 bases, with 2 bases spanning the gap. This CDR3 is 11 amino acids long. Looked up from germline, CDR1 is SGHTA and CDR2 is FQGNSA. The chain's CDR3 is CASSLTEKLFF. The CDR3, as DNA: TGTGCCAGCAGCTTAACTGAAAAACTGTTTTTT.

The rearrangement uses TRBV7-8 and TRBJ1-5, with TRBD1 matching over 7 bases. This CDR3 has 16 residues. Trimming at V came to 4 bases and at J to 8 bases, leaving 14 bases not matched to a gene. Germline V gives CDR1 SGHVS, CDR2 FQNEAQ. The CDR3 is CASSWGSGATGEPQHF. The CDR3 nucleotides read TGTGCCAGCAGCTGGGGGTCCGGTGCAACAGGGGAGCCCCAGCATTTT.

This clone has a handful of counts. The chain uses TRBV9 and TRBJ2-1; D uncertain. The CDR3 extends over 13 amino acids. Trimming cost V 5 bases and J 5 bases, with 11 bases left between them. Germline CDR1 reads SGDLS; CDR2 reads YYNGEE. This CDR3 reads CASRTGPHNEQFF. The CDR3 DNA sequence: TGTGCCAGCAGAACCGGGCCGCACAATGAGCAGTTCTTC.

This clone appeared a few times. J is TRBJ2-1 and V is TRBV27; the D is unclear. CDR3 length: 15 residues. Trimming took 0 bases from V and 8 from J, leaving 14 bases between them. Germline CDR1 is MNHEY and CDR2 is SMNVEV (reference sequence). As DNA, the CDR3 is TGTGCCAGCAGTTTATCTACCGCCTTGGGGTATGAGCAGTTCTTC. This gives the protein CASSLSTALGYEQFF.

This clone was seen a few times. Other DNA sequences from this sample encode an identical CDR3 as well. The chain combines TRBV30 with TRBJ2-7; possible D gene TRBD1, 6 bases. This CDR3 contains 14 residues. The V gene's germline CDR1 is GTSNPN and CDR2 SVGIG (reference sequence). Deletions cut 5 bases from V and 2 bases from J, with 16 bases between. CDR3 residues: CAWGIGGLPYEQYF. The CDR3 region has the DNA TGTGCCTGGGGGATAGGGGGTCTGCCCTACGAGCAGTACTTC.

The chain is built from TRBV4-2 and TRBJ2-7; 9 nucleotides line up with TRBD1. The CDR3 sequence is 15 residues long. Trimming cost V 4 bases and J 2 bases; bases outside gene matches: 6. Germline values: CDR1 LGHNA, CDR2 YNFKEQ. This chain's CDR3 is CASSPTRDRAYEQYF. CDR3 sequence (DNA): TGTGCCAGCAGCCCCACGCGGGACAGGGCCTACGAGCAGTACTTC.

This clone was seen only a few times. The chain joins TRBV29-1 to TRBJ1-2; TRBD1 agrees at 7 bases. Germline CDR1 is SQVTM and CDR2 is ANQGSEA. The V gene end was trimmed by 6 bases and the J gene end by 2 bases; junction bases not matched to a gene: 12. This CDR3 has 15 residues. The DNA of the CDR3 is TGCAGCGTCGTAAGAACAGGGGAAGGGAACTATGGCTACACCTTC. Encoded protein: CSVVRTGEGNYGYTF.